Listed below are T cell receptor beta chains from one sample, sequenced in a study of vaccination and CD4 T cells after COVID-19. These TCRs are of unknown antigen specificity. TCRdb reprocessed the PCR reads with MiXCR, giving one entry per CDR3 protein. The sample holds 15,000 or so distinct CDR3 sequences, over 45% seen once. The specimen sequenced was CD4+ T cells from blood, cultured in vitro. Receptors were obtained from a human donor who had recovered from COVID-19. CDR3s leave out the opening cysteine and the closing phenylalanine or tryptophan. Only part of the rows carry a size: once, few, many, or a class if the clone is expanded.

v_gene: TRBV2; abundance: .; j_gene: TRBJ2-2; CDR3aa: ASSESGGRTGELF
v_gene: TRBV7-2; abundance: .; j_gene: TRBJ2-2; CDR3aa: ASSGGTGGTGELF
v_gene: TRBV28; abundance: few; j_gene: TRBJ1-3; CDR3aa: ASSTTNSVNTIY
v_gene: TRBV6-1; abundance: few; j_gene: TRBJ1-6; CDR3aa: ASSAVLGNSPLH
v_gene: TRBV20-1; abundance: .; j_gene: TRBJ2-3; CDR3aa: SAVSERENTDTQY
v_gene: TRBV12-3/TRBV12-4; abundance: .; j_gene: TRBJ1-5; CDR3aa: ASSEGQLNQPQH
v_gene: TRBV7-8; abundance: few; j_gene: TRBJ2-7; CDR3aa: ASSLVAVAGYEQY
v_gene: TRBV20-1; abundance: .; j_gene: TRBJ1-5; CDR3aa: SAMSPGQPQH
v_gene: TRBV6-2/TRBV6-3; abundance: .; j_gene: TRBJ2-2; CDR3aa: ASSSDRGTNTGELF
v_gene: TRBV20-1; abundance: .; j_gene: TRBJ1-2; CDR3aa: SAQGPEDYGYT
v_gene: TRBV7-2; abundance: .; j_gene: TRBJ2-3; CDR3aa: ASSEDRGGRY
v_gene: TRBV10-3; abundance: .; j_gene: TRBJ1-1; CDR3aa: AISERGAYDNTEAF
v_gene: TRBV10-3; abundance: .; j_gene: TRBJ2-1; CDR3aa: AIRASSGSSYNEQF
v_gene: TRBV4-2; abundance: .; j_gene: TRBJ1-2; CDR3aa: ASSHEGQTYGYT
v_gene: TRBV6-2/TRBV6-3; abundance: .; j_gene: TRBJ1-1; CDR3aa: ATRPRGVTEAF
v_gene: TRBV7-2; abundance: few; j_gene: TRBJ2-1; CDR3aa: ASSLVGAGSGRYNEQF
v_gene: TRBV6-1; abundance: .; j_gene: TRBJ1-2; CDR3aa: ATRPGTGDYGYT
v_gene: TRBV29-1; abundance: few; j_gene: TRBJ2-1; CDR3aa: SAGTSGPYNEQF
v_gene: TRBV5-1; abundance: .; j_gene: TRBJ2-3; CDR3aa: ASSSGGVQGLRTDTQY
v_gene: TRBV12-3/TRBV12-4; abundance: .; j_gene: TRBJ1-2; CDR3aa: ASSSGVQGNYGYT
v_gene: TRBV11-3; abundance: .; j_gene: TRBJ2-7; CDR3aa: ASSSGTGGDEQY
v_gene: TRBV7-2; abundance: .; j_gene: TRBJ2-1; CDR3aa: ASRQGGDEQF
v_gene: TRBV7-2; abundance: .; j_gene: TRBJ1-2; CDR3aa: ASSIGTNYGYT
v_gene: TRBV29-1; abundance: .; j_gene: TRBJ2-3; CDR3aa: SVVGRATDTQY
v_gene: TRBV20-1; abundance: .; j_gene: TRBJ1-4; CDR3aa: SARGTGVGEKLF
v_gene: TRBV29-1; abundance: few; j_gene: TRBJ1-2; CDR3aa: SVEDGGARGYT
v_gene: TRBV7-2; abundance: .; j_gene: TRBJ2-3; CDR3aa: ASSLWGRDTQY
v_gene: TRBV19; abundance: .; j_gene: TRBJ1-2; CDR3aa: ASTTGTRYGYT
v_gene: TRBV20-1; abundance: .; j_gene: TRBJ2-1; CDR3aa: SARDRPSGGYNEQF
v_gene: TRBV6-1; abundance: few; j_gene: TRBJ1-5; CDR3aa: ASSPSRGKYQPQH
v_gene: TRBV4-1; abundance: .; j_gene: TRBJ1-1; CDR3aa: ASSRDRRNTEAF
v_gene: TRBV20-1; abundance: .; j_gene: TRBJ2-4; CDR3aa: SAPGTNLAKNIQY
v_gene: TRBV6-1; abundance: .; j_gene: TRBJ1-1; CDR3aa: ASRGRIEAF
v_gene: TRBV28; abundance: few; j_gene: TRBJ2-3; CDR3aa: ASSPDRALTDTQY
v_gene: TRBV5-4; abundance: .; j_gene: TRBJ1-1; CDR3aa: ASSPRRENTEAF
v_gene: TRBV5-8; abundance: few; j_gene: TRBJ2-7; CDR3aa: ASSQWTRAYEQY
v_gene: TRBV29-1; abundance: few; j_gene: TRBJ1-2; CDR3aa: SVFPGANYGYT